The next 27 T cell receptor beta chains were all read from a single sample in a study of T cell repertoires in cytomegalovirus infection. A single record per CDR3 protein comes from TCRdb applying MiXCR to the reads. The sample shows approximately 110,000 distinct CDR3 sequences, under 50% of them seen only once. Which antigens these TCRs recognize remains unknown. The sample here was CD8+ T cells from cultured PBMCs, taken from culture after CMV antigen stimulation. The origin of the receptors is a human donor in good health (CMV status not recorded). Some clones in this sample may be carry-over from other donors' samples.

A few counts support this clonotype. The rearrangement joins TRBV2 to TRBJ1-2; TRBD1 aligns across 8 bases. This CDR3 region has 15 residues. Germline V lookup: CDR1 SNHLY, CDR2 FYNNEI. Trimming cost V 5 bases and J 8 bases; bases outside gene matches: 13. In DNA form, the CDR3 reads TGTGCCAGCAGTCCCGACCGGACAGGGAGGCCCGGCTACACCTTC. As protein: CASSPDRTGRPGYTF.

This clonotype has more than one count but fewer than ten. The rearrangement joins TRBV12-3 or TRBV12-4 to TRBJ2-5; D ambiguous. Trimming removed 6 bases at V and 1 base at J, with 12 bases between. The CDR3 runs 14 residues. The CDR3 nucleotides read TGTGCCAGCAGCCCGTTCGAGAGCCAAGAGACCCAGTACTTC. Its protein is CASSPFESQETQYF.

For the CDR3, the DNA is TGTGCCAGCACCCCGAAGGGGACAGGGTATGAAAAACTGTTTTTT. Translation gives CASTPKGTGYEKLFF. V gene TRBV6-6 combines with J gene TRBJ1-4, with 9 bases matching TRBD1. This CDR3 region has 15 residues. Germline V lookup: CDR1 MNHNY, CDR2 SVGAGI (reference sequence). V gave up 7 bases and J gave up 6 bases; unmatched junction bases: 9.

This clonotype was detected only a few times. The chain carries TRBV15 and TRBJ2-1; weak D call: TRBD1 (5 bases). This CDR3 has 19 amino acids. Germline assignment: CDR1 LNHNV and CDR2 YYDKDF (reference sequence). The ends were cut back, 4 bases at V and 1 base at J, with 23 bases in the middle. The CDR3 coding sequence is TGTGCCACCAGCACGGAGTTTCAGGGAATGAACTGGTCCTACAATGAGCAGTTCTTC. Translated, it gives CATSTEFQGMNWSYNEQFF.

The chain has TRBV29-1 and TRBJ2-1; D is perhaps TRBD1 or TRBD2 (5 bases each). V was cut by 8 bases and J by 0 bases, with 14 bases left in between. The CDR3 loop spans 14 amino acids. CDR1 SQVTM and CDR2 ANQGSEA come from the germline V gene. The CDR3 DNA follows: TGCAGCACCGGGGCCGAGAACTCCTACAATGAGCAGTTCTTC. This sequence encodes CSTGAENSYNEQFF.

The chain employs TRBV12-3 or TRBV12-4 and TRBJ2-7; tentatively, D is TRBD1 (6 bases). Deletions cut 6 bases from V and 6 bases from J, with 12 bases between. CDR3 size: 12 residues. The CDR3, as DNA: TGTGCCAGCAGCCATACAGGGTCCGAGCAGTACTTC. Its translation is CASSHTGSEQYF.

The table lists this clonotype with a few counts. The junction departs from the called germline gene at one end, perhaps through a read error. The chain joins TRBV27 to TRBJ2-6, with D maybe TRBD1 (6 bases). The CDR3 has 16 amino acids. Germline-derived CDR1 and CDR2 are MNHEY and SMNVEV (reference sequence). The CDR3 DNA reads as TGTGCCAGCAGGTTATTACAGGGTCTGGGGGCCAACGTCCTGACTTTC. Protein: CASRLLQGLGANVLTF.

The chain links TRBV6-5 to TRBJ2-7; possible D gene TRBD2, 7 bases. Germline V gene sequence: CDR1 MNHEY, CDR2 SVGAGI. Trimming stripped 2 bases from V and 4 bases from J, with 12 bases between. The CDR3 sequence is 14 residues long. The CDR3 DNA sequence: TGTGCCAGCAGTTACGAGGGGGGGCCTTACGAGCAGTACTTC. It specifies CASSYEGGPYEQYF.

The rearrangement links TRBV12-3 or TRBV12-4 to TRBJ2-7; D gene ambiguous. Trimming took off 6 bases at V and 1 base at J, with 10 bases between the two ends. The CDR3 has 13 residues. The CDR3 DNA sequence: TGTGCCAGCAGACCGGGTGGTTCCTACGAGCAGTACTTC. This gives the protein CASRPGGSYEQYF.

This clonotype was detected only a few times. The V gene is TRBV7-8, the J gene TRBJ2-1; D gene uncertain. Germline CDR1 is SGHVS and CDR2 is FQNEAQ. The length of the CDR3 is 16 residues. V lost 1 base, J lost 2 bases, and 12 bases lay in between. The CDR3 DNA sequence: TGTGCCAGCAGCTTAGATGGTGCAGGAACCTACAATGAGCAGTTCTTC. It translates to CASSLDGAGTYNEQFF.

This clonotype was picked up one time. The gene calls are TRBV27 and TRBJ2-3; 12 bases match TRBD2. The V gene end was trimmed by 5 bases and the J gene end by 5 bases; junction bases not matched to a gene: 5. CDR1 is MNHEY and CDR2 is SMNVEV in the germline V gene (reference sequence). This CDR3 comprises 15 residues. Here the CDR3 DNA reads TGTGCCAGCAGTCCGTTACTAGCGGGGGGAGATACGCAGTATTTT. It encodes CASSPLLAGGDTQYF.

As for this clonotype: The junction departs from germline at one end; a sequencing error may be responsible. This rearrangement joins TRBV13 to TRBJ2-1; TRBD2 agrees at 7 bases. This CDR3 region has 15 residues. Looked up from germline, CDR1 is PRHDT and CDR2 is FYEKMQ (reference sequence). CDR3 DNA sequence: TGCGCCAGCAGCTTGCATCGGGGGGCCTACAATGAGCAGTTCTTC. Encoded protein: CASSLHRGAYNEQFF.

This clonotype was recorded a few times. The V and J genes are TRBV27 and TRBJ2-3; D uncertain. CDR1 is MNHEY and CDR2 is SMNVEV in the germline V gene (reference sequence). V shed 8 bases and J shed 8 bases, with 14 bases lying between them. CDR3 length: 12 amino acids. The CDR3 coding sequence is TGTGCCAGCGGGTGGGCATCGGTTACGCAGTATTTT. Its protein product is CASGWASVTQYF.

This clonotype was detected a few times. V gene TRBV5-1 combines with J gene TRBJ1-2; maybe TRBD1 (6 bases). Germline lookup yields CDR1 SGHRS and CDR2 YFSETQ. Trimming cost V 4 bases and J 0 bases, with 13 bases left between them. The CDR3 is 15 amino acids. Here the CDR3 reads CASSPLQGANYGYTF. The CDR3 DNA reads TGCGCCAGCAGCCCACTACAGGGAGCTAACTATGGCTACACCTTC.

This clonotype occurred a few times. The J gene is TRBJ1-1, the V gene TRBV10-3; TRBD1 matches 8 bases. Per germline, CDR1 ENHRY and CDR2 SYGVKD. Trimming at V came to 3 bases and at J to 9 bases, leaving 15 bases not matched to a gene. The CDR3 sequence is 16 residues long. CDR3: CAISDLRRQGPAQAFF. The CDR3 region has the DNA TGTGCCATCAGTGATCTTAGGAGACAGGGGCCCGCCCAAGCTTTCTTT.

The rearrangement links TRBV2 to TRBJ2-5; the D is unclear. CDR3 length: 13 amino acids. Germline lookup yields CDR1 SNHLY and CDR2 FYNNEI. Trimming shortened V by 6 bases and J by 2 bases, and 10 bases separated the two germline ends. This CDR3 is CASRPAEQETQYF. DNA of the CDR3: TGTGCCAGCAGGCCCGCGGAGCAAGAGACCCAGTACTTC.

V is TRBV27 and J is TRBJ2-1, with TRBD2 matching 9 bases. V was clipped by 3 bases and J by 0 bases; unmatched bases: 9. CDR1 and CDR2 from the germline V gene are MNHEY and SMNVEV (reference sequence). This CDR3 is built from 18 residues. DNA for the CDR3: TGTGCCAGCAGTTTCCGCTTACTAGCGGGCAGCTCCTACAATGAGCAGTTCTTC. Protein product: CASSFRLLAGSSYNEQFF.

This clonotype was seen a handful of times. The chain couples TRBV4-2 to TRBJ2-3; 12 positions agree with TRBD2. The ends lost 0 bases at V and 2 bases at J; junction bases unmatched: 9. Per germline, CDR1 LGHNA and CDR2 YNFKEQ. CDR3 length: 19 amino acids. This CDR3 reads CASSQDPYPSGGDTDTQYF. As DNA, the CDR3 is TGTGCCAGCAGCCAAGATCCGTACCCTAGCGGGGGGGACACAGATACGCAGTATTTT.

The CDR3 DNA follows: TGTGCCAGCAGTGAAGTTGGGGGGGGAAATCAGCCCCAGCATTTT. Translation gives CASSEVGGGNQPQHF. V gene TRBV2 combines with J gene TRBJ1-5, with D perhaps TRBD1 (5 bases). The CDR3 sequence is 15 residues long. V was shortened by 1 base and J by 4 bases, with 11 bases between the two germline ends. Per germline, CDR1 SNHLY and CDR2 FYNNEI.

Of note for this clonotype: Relative to the germline gene, one junction end is altered; a read error may explain this. The chain carries TRBV28 and TRBJ2-1, with TRBD2 identical over 8 bases. This CDR3 has 16 amino acids. Germline V lookup: CDR1 MDHEN, CDR2 SYDVKM. This CDR3 reads CVSSLKRGSSYNEQFF. As DNA, the CDR3 is TGTGTCAGCAGTTTAAAGCGGGGGAGCTCCTACAATGAGCAGTTCTTC.

In its sample, this clonotype was seen many times. J is TRBJ1-2 and V is TRBV6-1, with 7 bases that match TRBD1. Unmatched junction bases numbered 13, after V lost 6 bases and J lost 3 bases. Germline V CDR1 and CDR2: MNHNS, SASEGT. The CDR3 is 16 amino acids. CDR3 region: CASSILYSGTDYGYTF. The CDR3, as DNA: TGTGCCAGCAGCATTTTATATTCCGGGACAGACTATGGCTACACCTTC.

V gene TRBV6-5 combines with J gene TRBJ2-1, with TRBD2 matching over 9 bases. V was clipped by 2 bases and J by 4 bases; unmatched bases: 3. Per germline, CDR1 MNHEY and CDR2 SVGAGI. The CDR3 is 15 amino acids. CDR3 coding DNA: TGTGCCAGCAGTTACGATAGCGGGGGATACAATGAGCAGTTCTTC. Protein: CASSYDSGGYNEQFF.

This clonotype has a handful of counts. V is TRBV9 and J is TRBJ2-4; 9 bases match TRBD2. The V and J ends lost 3 bases and 7 bases, in that order; junction bases with no gene match: 17. The CDR3 runs to 18 residues. Germline CDR1 is SGDLS and CDR2 is YYNGEE. The CDR3, as DNA: TGTGCCAGCAGCGGCGGTCCGGCTAGCGGGGCCTCAGGGAACATTCAGTACTTC. It codes for CASSGGPASGASGNIQYF.

This clonotype is a singleton in its sample. The chain is built from TRBV2 and TRBJ1-2; TRBD1 is a possible D gene (6 bases). CDR3 length equals 13 residues. The germline CDR1 and CDR2 sequences are SNHLY and FYNNEI. The V and J ends lost 10 bases and 1 base respectively, with 13 bases between them. The CDR3 DNA reads TGTGCCAACCAGACAGGAGATAACTATGGCTACACCTTC. This codes for CANQTGDNYGYTF.

This sequence joins TRBV5-4 and TRBJ2-1; 10 bases align to TRBD2. Germline V lookup: CDR1 SGHNT, CDR2 YYREEE (reference sequence). This CDR3 comprises 19 residues. Trimming cost V 0 bases and J 2 bases; bases outside gene matches: 11. The CDR3 loop reads CASSLEGPNSGGPYNEQFF. CDR3 nucleotides: TGTGCCAGCAGCTTGGAAGGACCGAATAGCGGGGGGCCCTACAATGAGCAGTTCTTC.

The V call is TRBV2, the J call TRBJ1-1; D is unclear. The length of the CDR3 is 12 residues. The V gene lost 8 bases and the J gene lost 1 base, with 8 bases spanning the gap. Per germline, CDR1 SNHLY and CDR2 FYNNEI. This CDR3 is CASDGGNTEAFF. The CDR3 DNA reads TGTGCCAGCGACGGTGGGAACACTGAAGCTTTCTTT.

This clonotype has just a few counts. CDR3 region: CASGYNEQFF. The CDR3 DNA sequence: TGTGCCAGCGGGTACAATGAGCAGTTCTTC. V and J are TRBV27 and TRBJ2-1, with D hard to call. The germline V and J ends were trimmed by 8 bases and 4 bases, with 3 bases remaining between them. Germline V lookup: CDR1 MNHEY, CDR2 SMNVEV (reference sequence). The CDR3 is 10 residues long.